This T cell receptor beta chain was recorded in a study of beta chain features in type 1 diabetes. Study as a whole: Summed over all samples, the examined sorted cells came to 85 million to 140 million.

Sequenced material consisted of expressed TCRB transcripts (all of the isolated RNA was reverse transcribed). An average roughly 3.6 million reads came from naive, central memory and regulatory T cell samples. Sequencing was performed with immunoSEQ multiplex PCR; in TCRdb, only in-frame clones are kept and a portion is missing. The sample lists hundreds of thousands of clones, about 71% seen once, with 0.053% in the top ten. V dropped 3 bases and J dropped 2 bases, with 12 bases sitting between them. The CDR3 sequence is 14 residues long. Germline lookup yields CDR1 SGDLS and CDR2 YYNGEE. Blood was collected once per donor into heparin, averaging approximately 0.11 L. Comment on this clone: The antigen remains undetermined.

Findings of the study overall: For patients, the naive, central memory and Treg TCRB repertoires appeared more alike than for healthy donors.

This sequence originates from a man aged 25-45 years in good health. Material for sequencing was naive CD4+ T cells from blood. This chain connects TRBV9 to TRBJ2-7; D remains ambiguous. CDR3 DNA sequence: TGTGCCAGCAGCGCTCCACACCCCCCCTACGAGCAGTACTTC. It is translated as CASSAPHPPYEQYF. The variable domain in full, with the rest retrieved from reference TRBV9 and TRBJ2-7, is DSGVTQTPKHLITATGQRVTLRCSPRSGDLSVYWYQQSLDQGLQFLIQYYNGEERAKGNILERFSAQQFPDLHSELNLSSLELGDSALYFCASSAPHPPYEQYFGPGTRLTVT.